What follows are 15 T cell receptor beta chains derived from one specimen sequenced in a study of T cells in Graves' hyperthyroidism and ophthalmopathy (dated by TCRdb to about 2019). Library prep was done by multiplex PCR. The sample was run on an Illumina HiSeq 2000. TCR beta CDR3 regions were amplified from RNA transcripts. For the first round of RT-PCR on the TCR CDR3, the HTBI primer set was used together with the Qiagen OneStep RT-PCR kit. In TCRdb, the public reads were trimmed at Q25 with fastp and aligned with MiXCR, with productive beta chains retained. Each CDR3 protein gets just one entry, which takes the most common genes and DNA from the rows behind it. The sample contains about 700,000 distinct CDR3 sequences, around 15% of them found a single time. Of the sample, roughly 10% falls within the top ten clones. Sample: blood. Receptor source: a woman aged 18 to 35 with Graves' hyperthyroidism.

This clonotype was recorded a few times. The chain carries TRBV13 and TRBJ2-7; D perhaps matches TRBD2 (5 bases). V shed 4 bases and J shed 3 bases, with 13 bases lying between them. The CDR3 covers 14 residues. Germline V gene sequence: CDR1 PRHDT, CDR2 FYEKMQ (reference sequence). CDR3 bases: TGTGCCAGCAGCTCCTCCGGGGAGAGCTACGAGCAGTACTTC. Translating gives CASSSSGESYEQYF. The whole variable domain, remainder taken from reference TRBV13 and TRBJ2-7, is AAGVIQSPRHLIKEKRETATLKCYPIPRHDTVYWYQQGPGQDPQFLISFYEKMQSDKGSIPDRFSAQQFSDYHSELNMSSLELGDSALYFCASSSSGESYEQYFGPGTRLTVT.

The V and J genes are TRBV2 and TRBJ2-1; D not resolved. V was cut by 8 bases and J by 4 bases, with 12 bases left in between. CDR3 length: 13 residues. Germline CDR1 is SNHLY and CDR2 is FYNNEI. CDR3: CASLEDGYNEQFF. The CDR3 nucleotides read TGTGCCAGCTTAGAGGATGGGTACAATGAGCAGTTCTTC.

This clonotype has ten or more counts. The CDR3 loop is CASSGGIVETQYF. The CDR3 nucleotides are TGTGCCAGCAGCGGCGGTATTGTAGAGACCCAGTACTTC. J is TRBJ2-5 and V is TRBV7-2; the D is unclear. There are 13 residues in the CDR3. Germline lookup yields CDR1 SGHTA and CDR2 FQGNSA. V shed 5 bases and J shed 4 bases, with 11 bases lying between them.

This clonotype was detected a few times. This chain joins TRBV6-5 and TRBJ2-7; D may be TRBD1 or TRBD2 (5 bases each). The CDR3 contains 14 residues. V lost 1 base to trimming and J lost 2 bases, with 9 bases between them. CDR1 and CDR2 from the germline V gene are MNHEY and SVGAGI. CDR3 protein: CASSYWQGPYEQYF. As DNA, the CDR3 is TGTGCCAGCAGTTACTGGCAGGGACCCTACGAGCAGTACTTC.

The chain combines TRBV3-1 with TRBJ2-7; TRBD1 agrees at 7 bases. Germline-derived CDR1 and CDR2 are LGHDT and YNNKEL (reference sequence). Unmatched junction bases numbered 7, after V lost 0 bases and J lost 2 bases. This CDR3 spans 16 amino acids. CDR3 residues: CASSQDPGGNPYEQYF. The CDR3 region has the DNA TGTGCCAGCAGCCAAGACCCAGGGGGAAACCCCTACGAGCAGTACTTC.

This clonotype was observed many times. The J gene is TRBJ2-1, the V gene TRBV2; 7 nucleotides agree with TRBD2. CDR3 length equals 16 residues. J gave up 4 bases and V 6 bases, and 12 bases lay outside the gene matches. The V gene's germline CDR1 is SNHLY and CDR2 FYNNEI. In nucleotides, the CDR3 is TGTGCCAGCAGGCGAATGACTAGCAGGGATTACAATGAGCAGTTCTTC. Its protein product is CASRRMTSRDYNEQFF.

The J gene is TRBJ2-2, the V gene TRBV27, with TRBD2 identical over 9 bases. J gave up 1 base and V 7 bases, and 7 bases lay outside the gene matches. This CDR3 is 16 amino acids long. Germline CDR1 reads MNHEY; CDR2 reads SMNVEV (reference sequence). The CDR3 DNA is TGTGCCAGCAAAAGAGTAGCGGGAGTGAACACCGGGGAGCTGTTTTTT. It is translated as CASKRVAGVNTGELFF.

CDR3 in amino acids: CASLSRNLGAGEQYF. The CDR3 DNA sequence: TGTGCCAGCTTATCCCGGAACCTAGGTGCCGGGGAGCAGTACTTC. The chain is built from TRBV6-1 and TRBJ2-7, with D unresolved. This CDR3 has 15 amino acids. V shed 8 bases and J shed 7 bases, with 24 bases lying between them. The germline CDR1 and CDR2 sequences are MNHNS and SASEGT.

The V gene is TRBV6-1, the J gene TRBJ1-6; 8 bases line up with TRBD1. This CDR3 is 16 amino acids long. V was pared by 6 bases and J by 5 bases, with 9 bases of the junction left unmatched. Germline lookup yields CDR1 MNHNS and CDR2 SASEGT. The CDR3 is CASRPDRGGDNSPLHF. The CDR3, as DNA: TGTGCCAGCAGACCTGACAGGGGCGGAGATAATTCACCCCTCCACTTT.

This clonotype was seen a few times. The chain combines TRBV28 with TRBJ1-6; D is undetermined. Germline V gene lookup returns CDR1 MDHEN and CDR2 SYDVKM. The CDR3 sequence is 14 residues long. The V and J ends lost 4 bases and 9 bases respectively, with 13 bases between them. CDR3 residues: CASSSGIGSSPLHF. As DNA, the CDR3 is TGTGCCAGCAGTTCGGGGATTGGAAGTTCACCCCTCCACTTT.

This clonotype was seen repeatedly, ten times or more. V and J are TRBV30 and TRBJ1-2; D remains unclear. Trimming took off 2 bases at V and 1 base at J, with 20 bases between the two ends. The germline CDR1 and CDR2 sequences are GTSNPN and SVGIG (reference sequence). This CDR3 spans 17 amino acids. For the CDR3, the DNA is TGTGCCTGGAGTACCGGGATGAGGGCGGCCTTTAACTATGGCTACACCTTC. Its translation: CAWSTGMRAAFNYGYTF.

This clonotype was detected ten times or more. This rearrangement joins TRBV6-1 to TRBJ1-3, with 9 nucleotides matching TRBD1. This CDR3 has 15 residues. Unmatched junction bases numbered 6, after V lost 5 bases and J lost 4 bases. Germline V lookup: CDR1 MNHNS, CDR2 SASEGT. CDR3 sequence reads: CASSPDRGGGNTIYF. As DNA, the CDR3 is TGTGCCAGCAGTCCGGACAGGGGAGGAGGAAACACCATATATTTT.

On this clonotype: A much larger clone lies one base from this, so it may be a read error. Since the CDR3 does not end with the conserved phenylalanine or tryptophan, this likely comes from a read error. The chain recombines TRBV5-1 with TRBJ2-3; D possibly corresponds to TRBD1 (6 bases). V lost 3 bases to trimming and J lost 0 bases, with 8 bases between them. Germline loops: CDR1 SGHRS, CDR2 YFSETQ. This CDR3 spans 14 amino acids. The CDR3 DNA sequence: TGCGCCAGCAGCTATGACAGGAGCACAGATACGCAGTATTCT. Protein product: CASSYDRSTDTQYS.

The genes are TRBV28 and TRBJ1-2; D is possibly TRBD1 (6 bases). Trimming stripped 1 base from V and 3 bases from J, with 12 bases between. CDR1 is MDHEN and CDR2 is SYDVKM in the germline V gene. The CDR3 sequence is 15 residues long. The CDR3 DNA is TGTGCCAGCAGTTTATCCAGGGGCCGGGACTATGGCTACACCTTC. Translation: CASSLSRGRDYGYTF.

This clonotype was detected many times. This chain uses TRBV7-9 with TRBJ2-7, with TRBD2 matching over 10 bases. CDR1 is SEHNR and CDR2 is FQNEAQ in the germline V gene (reference sequence). This CDR3 has 17 residues. V trimming: 5 bases; J trimming: 0 bases; junction bases outside the gene matches: 10. CDR3 amino acids: CASSQTSGKSSSYEQYF. In DNA form, the CDR3 reads TGTGCCAGCAGCCAAACTAGCGGGAAGTCGAGCTCCTACGAGCAGTACTTC.